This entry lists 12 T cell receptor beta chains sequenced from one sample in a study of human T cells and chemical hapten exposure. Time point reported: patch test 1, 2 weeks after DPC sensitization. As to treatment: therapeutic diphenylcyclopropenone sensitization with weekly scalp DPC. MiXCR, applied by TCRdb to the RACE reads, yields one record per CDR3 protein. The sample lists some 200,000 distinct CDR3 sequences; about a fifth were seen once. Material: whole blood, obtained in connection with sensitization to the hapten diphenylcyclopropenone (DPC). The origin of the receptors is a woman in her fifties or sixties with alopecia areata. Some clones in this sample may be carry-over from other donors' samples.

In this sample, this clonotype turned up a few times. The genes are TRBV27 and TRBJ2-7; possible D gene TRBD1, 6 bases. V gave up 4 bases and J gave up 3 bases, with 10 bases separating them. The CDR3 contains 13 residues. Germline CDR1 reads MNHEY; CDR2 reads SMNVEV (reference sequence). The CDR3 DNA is TGTGCCAGCAGTTGGGACACCGGCTACGAGCAGTACTTC. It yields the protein CASSWDTGYEQYF.

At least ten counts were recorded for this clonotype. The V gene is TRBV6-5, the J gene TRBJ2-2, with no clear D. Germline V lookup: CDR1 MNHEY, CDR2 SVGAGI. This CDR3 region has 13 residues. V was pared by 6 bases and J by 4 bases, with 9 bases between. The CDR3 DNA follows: TGTGCCAGCAGCACTCTCCGCACCGGGGAGCTGTTTTTT. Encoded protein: CASSTLRTGELFF.

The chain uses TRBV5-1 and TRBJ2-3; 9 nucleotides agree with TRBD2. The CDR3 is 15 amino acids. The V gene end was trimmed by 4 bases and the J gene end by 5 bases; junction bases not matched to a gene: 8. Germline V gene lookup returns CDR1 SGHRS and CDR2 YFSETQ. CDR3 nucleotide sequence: TGCGCCAGCAGCATTAGCGGGAGACGGGAAGATACGCAGTATTTT. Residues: CASSISGRREDTQYF.

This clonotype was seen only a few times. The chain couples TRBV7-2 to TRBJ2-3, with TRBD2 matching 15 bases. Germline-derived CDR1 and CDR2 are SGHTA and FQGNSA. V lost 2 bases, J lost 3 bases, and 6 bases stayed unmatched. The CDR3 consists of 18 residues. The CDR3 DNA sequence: TGTGCCAGCAGCTTAACTCCGGGACTAGCGGGAGGAACAGATACGCAGTATTTT. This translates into CASSLTPGLAGGTDTQYF.

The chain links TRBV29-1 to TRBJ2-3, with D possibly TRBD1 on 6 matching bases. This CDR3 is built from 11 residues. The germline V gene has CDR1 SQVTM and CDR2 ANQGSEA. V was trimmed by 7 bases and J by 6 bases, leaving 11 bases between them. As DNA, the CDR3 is TGCAGCGCCAGGCAGGGGGATACGCAGTATTTT. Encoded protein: CSARQGDTQYF.

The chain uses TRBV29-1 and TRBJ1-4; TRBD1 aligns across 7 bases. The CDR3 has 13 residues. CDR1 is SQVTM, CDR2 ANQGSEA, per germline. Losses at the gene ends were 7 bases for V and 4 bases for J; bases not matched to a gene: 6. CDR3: CSGRDRLNEKLFF. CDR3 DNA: TGCAGCGGTAGGGACAGACTTAATGAAAAACTGTTTTTT.

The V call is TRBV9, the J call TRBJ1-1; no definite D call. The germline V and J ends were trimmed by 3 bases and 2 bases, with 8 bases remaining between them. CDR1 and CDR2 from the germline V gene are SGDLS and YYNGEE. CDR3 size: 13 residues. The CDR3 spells CASSAQINTEAFF. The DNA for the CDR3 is TGTGCCAGCAGCGCCCAGATAAACACTGAAGCTTTCTTT.

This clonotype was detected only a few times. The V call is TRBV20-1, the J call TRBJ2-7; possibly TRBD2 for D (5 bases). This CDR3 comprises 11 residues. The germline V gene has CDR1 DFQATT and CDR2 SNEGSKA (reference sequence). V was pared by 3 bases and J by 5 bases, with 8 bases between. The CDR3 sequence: CSASQADEQYF. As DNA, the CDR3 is TGCAGTGCTAGCCAAGCGGACGAGCAGTACTTC.

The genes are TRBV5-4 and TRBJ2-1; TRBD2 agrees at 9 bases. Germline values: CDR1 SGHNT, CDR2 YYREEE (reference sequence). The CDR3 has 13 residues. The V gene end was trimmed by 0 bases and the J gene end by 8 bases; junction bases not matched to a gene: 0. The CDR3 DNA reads TGTGCCAGCAGCTTGGGCGGGAGGGATGAGCAGTTCTTC. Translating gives CASSLGGRDEQFF.

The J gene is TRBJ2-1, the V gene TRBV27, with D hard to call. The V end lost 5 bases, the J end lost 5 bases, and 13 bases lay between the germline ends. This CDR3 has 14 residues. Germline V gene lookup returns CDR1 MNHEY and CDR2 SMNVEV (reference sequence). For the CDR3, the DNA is TGTGCCAGCAGTGGGCTAAGCCTGAACAATGAGCAGTTCTTC. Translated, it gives CASSGLSLNNEQFF.

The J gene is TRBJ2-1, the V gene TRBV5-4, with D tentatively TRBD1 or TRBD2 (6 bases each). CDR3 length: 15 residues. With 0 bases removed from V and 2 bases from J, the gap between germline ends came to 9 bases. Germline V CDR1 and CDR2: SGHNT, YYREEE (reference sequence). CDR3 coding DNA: TGTGCCAGCAGCTTGGTCGGGGGCGCCTACAATGAGCAGTTCTTC. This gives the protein CASSLVGGAYNEQFF.

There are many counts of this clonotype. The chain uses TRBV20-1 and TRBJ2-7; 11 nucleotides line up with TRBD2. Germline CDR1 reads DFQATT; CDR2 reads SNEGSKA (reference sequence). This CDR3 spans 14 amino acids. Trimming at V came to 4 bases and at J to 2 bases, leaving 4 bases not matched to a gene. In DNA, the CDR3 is TGCAGTGCTACTGTTAGCGGGAGGGCCTACGAGCAGTACTTC. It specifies CSATVSGRAYEQYF.